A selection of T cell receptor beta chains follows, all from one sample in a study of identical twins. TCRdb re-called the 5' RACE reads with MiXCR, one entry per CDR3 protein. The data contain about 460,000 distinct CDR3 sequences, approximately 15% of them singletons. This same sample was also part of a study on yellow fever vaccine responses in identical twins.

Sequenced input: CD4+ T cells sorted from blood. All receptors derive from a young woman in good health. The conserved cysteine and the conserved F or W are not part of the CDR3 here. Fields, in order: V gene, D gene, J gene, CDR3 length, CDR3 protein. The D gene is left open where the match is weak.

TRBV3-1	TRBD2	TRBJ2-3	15	ASSARSGGAGTDTQY
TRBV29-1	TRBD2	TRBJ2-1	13	SVEVAGASYNEQF
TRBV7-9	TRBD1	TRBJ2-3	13	ASSLVGTGTDTQY
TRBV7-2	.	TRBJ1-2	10	ASSLQNYGYT
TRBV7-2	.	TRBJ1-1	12	ASSLDVATNEAF
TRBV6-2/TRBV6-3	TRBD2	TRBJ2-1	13	ASRGSGGSYNEQF
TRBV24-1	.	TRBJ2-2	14	ATSDSGAANTGELF
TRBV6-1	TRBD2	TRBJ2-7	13	ASRPTGGNQYEQY
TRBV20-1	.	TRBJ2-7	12	SARYRDKTYEQY
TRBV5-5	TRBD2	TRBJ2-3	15	ASSRQASGRDTDTQY
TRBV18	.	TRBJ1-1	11	ASSPGLNTEAF
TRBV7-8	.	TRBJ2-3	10	ASTAGTDTQY
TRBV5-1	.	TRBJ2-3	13	ASSLDRPPTDTQY
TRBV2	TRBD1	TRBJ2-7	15	ASSVDRAHYSSYEQY
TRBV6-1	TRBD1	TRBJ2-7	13	ASIEQGTGVYEQY
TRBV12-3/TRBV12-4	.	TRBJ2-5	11	ASSLSGRETQY
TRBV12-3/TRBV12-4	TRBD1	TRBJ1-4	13	ASRPKGQGGEKLF
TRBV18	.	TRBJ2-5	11	ASSPTGKETQY